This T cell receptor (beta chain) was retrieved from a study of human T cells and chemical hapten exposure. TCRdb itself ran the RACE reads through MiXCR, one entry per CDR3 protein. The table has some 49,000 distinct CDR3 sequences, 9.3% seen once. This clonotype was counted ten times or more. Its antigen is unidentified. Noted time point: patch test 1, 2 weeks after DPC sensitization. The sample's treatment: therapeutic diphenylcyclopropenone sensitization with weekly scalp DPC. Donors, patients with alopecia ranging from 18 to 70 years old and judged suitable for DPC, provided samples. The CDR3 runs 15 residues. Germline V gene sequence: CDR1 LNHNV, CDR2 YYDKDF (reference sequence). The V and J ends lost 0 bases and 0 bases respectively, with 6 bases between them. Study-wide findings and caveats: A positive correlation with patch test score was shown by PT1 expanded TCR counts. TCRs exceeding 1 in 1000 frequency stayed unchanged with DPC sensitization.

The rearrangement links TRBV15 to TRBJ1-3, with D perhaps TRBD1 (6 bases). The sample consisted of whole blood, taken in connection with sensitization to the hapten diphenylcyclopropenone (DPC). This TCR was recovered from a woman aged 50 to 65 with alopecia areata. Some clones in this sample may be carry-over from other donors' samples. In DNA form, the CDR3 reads TGTGCCACCAGCAGAGACAGGGGCTCTGGAAACACCATATATTTT. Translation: CATSRDRGSGNTIYF.